Presented here are 2 T cell receptor beta chains from one specimen sequenced in a study of T cells in Graves' hyperthyroidism and ophthalmopathy. Amplification of TCR beta CDR3 regions used RNA as the template. Researchers ran a first-round RT-PCR on the TCR CDR3 using the HTBI primer set. A single record per CDR3 protein comes from TCRdb applying MiXCR to the multiplex PCR reads. The table records approximately 590,000 distinct CDR3 sequences, approximately 14% of them present only once. Sequenced sample: blood. The receptors derive from a woman aged 30 to 39 with Graves' hyperthyroidism.

This clonotype has ten or more counts. The chain links TRBV7-3 to TRBJ2-5; possibly TRBD1 for D (5 bases). Between the trimmed V and J ends, which lost 1 base and 6 bases, there was a span of 12 bases. Per the germline V gene, CDR1 is SGHTA and CDR2 is FQGTGA. The CDR3 spans 14 residues. The CDR3 bases are TGTGCCAGCAGCTTAAAGGGCAGGGAACAGACCCAGTACTTC. This translates into CASSLKGREQTQYF.

The table lists this clonotype with many counts. This chain uses TRBV24-1 with TRBJ2-3; the D gene is possibly TRBD2 (6 bases). Germline loops: CDR1 KGHDR, CDR2 SFDVKD. The CDR3 loop spans 14 amino acids. Deletions cut 4 bases from V and 7 bases from J, with 14 bases between. The CDR3 coding sequence is TGTGCCACCAGTGACCCCGTTCTAGCGAATACGCAGTATTTT. Its protein is CATSDPVLANTQYF.